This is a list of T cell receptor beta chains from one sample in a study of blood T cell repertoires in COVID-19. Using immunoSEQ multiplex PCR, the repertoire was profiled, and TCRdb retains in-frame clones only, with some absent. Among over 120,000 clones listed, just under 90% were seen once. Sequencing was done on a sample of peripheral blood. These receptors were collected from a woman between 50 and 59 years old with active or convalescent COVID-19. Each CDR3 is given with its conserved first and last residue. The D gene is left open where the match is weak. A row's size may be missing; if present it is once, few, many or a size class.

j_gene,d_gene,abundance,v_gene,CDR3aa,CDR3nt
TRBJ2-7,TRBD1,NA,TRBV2,CASSPEDRGFGEQYF,TGTGCCAGCAGTCCGGAGGACAGGGGGTTCGGAGAGCAGTACTTC
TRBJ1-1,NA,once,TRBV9,CASSRGVNTEAFF,TGTGCCAGCAGCCGGGGGGTGAACACTGAAGCTTTCTTT
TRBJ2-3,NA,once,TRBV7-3,CASSLRAGNTDTQYF,TGTGCCAGCAGCTTAAGGGCGGGCAACACAGATACGCAGTATTTT
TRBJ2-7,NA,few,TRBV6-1,CASSEYGRSNEQYF,TGTGCCAGCAGTGAATACGGCAGGTCCAACGAGCAGTACTTC
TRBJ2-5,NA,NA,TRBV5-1,CASSGQVEETQYF,TGCGCCAGCAGCGGGCAGGTCGAAGAGACCCAGTACTTC
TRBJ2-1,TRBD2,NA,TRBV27,CASSFSPGLAGVEQFF,TGTGCCAGCAGTTTTTCTCCCGGACTAGCGGGAGTTGAGCAGTTCTTC
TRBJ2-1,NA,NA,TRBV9,CASSVVGSSYNEQFF,TGTGCCAGCAGCGTAGTAGGGAGCTCCTACAATGAGCAGTTCTTC
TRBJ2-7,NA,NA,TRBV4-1,CASSIALAGTGYEQYF,TGCGCCAGCAGCATTGCCTTGGCGGGGACCGGCTACGAGCAGTACTTC
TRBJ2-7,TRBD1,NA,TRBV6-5,CASRQTGGSYEQYF,TGTGCCAGCAGGCAAACAGGGGGCTCTTACGAGCAGTACTTC
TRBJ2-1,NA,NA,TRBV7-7,CASSYRVYNEQFF,TGTGCTAGCAGCTACAGGGTCTACAATGAGCAGTTCTTC
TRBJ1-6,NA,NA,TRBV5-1,CASSLGGQIVSPLHF,TGCGCCAGCAGCCTGGGTGGACAGATAGTTTCACCCCTCCACTTT
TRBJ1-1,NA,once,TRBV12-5,CASATNTEAFF,TGTGCTAGTGCTACGAACACTGAAGCTTTCTTT
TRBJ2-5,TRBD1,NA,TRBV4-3,CASRGTGVPSGETQYF,TGCGCCAGCAGAGGGACAGGGGTTCCTTCGGGAGAGACCCAGTACTTC
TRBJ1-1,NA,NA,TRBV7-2,CASSLLGVGAFF,TGTGCCAGCAGCCTTCTCGGGGTAGGAGCTTTCTTT
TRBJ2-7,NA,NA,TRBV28,CASQGQRVPREQYF,TGTGCCAGCCAGGGACAGCGGGTGCCTCGCGAGCAGTACTTC
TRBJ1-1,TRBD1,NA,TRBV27,CASRQQGSTEAFF,TGTGCCAGCCGGCAACAGGGGAGCACTGAAGCTTTCTTT
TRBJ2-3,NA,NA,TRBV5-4,CASSATGIGIDTQYF,TGTGCCAGCAGTGCTACAGGGATCGGTATTGATACGCAGTATTTT
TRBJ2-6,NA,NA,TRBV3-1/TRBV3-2,CASSLGPGANVLTF,TGTGCCAGCAGCCTTGGCCCTGGGGCCAACGTCCTGACTTTC
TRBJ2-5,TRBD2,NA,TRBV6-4,CASTSSGRARETQYF,TGTGCCAGCACCTCTAGCGGGAGGGCCAGGGAGACCCAGTACTTC
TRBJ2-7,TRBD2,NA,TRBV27,CASKELAGRPYEQYF,TGTGCCAGCAAGGAACTAGCGGGCCGCCCCTACGAGCAGTACTTC
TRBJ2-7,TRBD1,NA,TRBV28,CASSLPLGQGRNYEQYF,TGTGCCAGCAGTTTACCCCTCGGACAGGGACGAAACTACGAGCAGTACTTC
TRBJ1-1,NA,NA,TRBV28,CASAEPGNTEAFF,TGTGCCAGCGCCGAACCAGGGAACACTGAAGCTTTCTTT
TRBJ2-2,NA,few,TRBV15,CATSRRHGHLSNTGELFF,TGTGCCACCAGCAGACGACATGGACACCTATCGAACACCGGGGAGCTGTTTTTT
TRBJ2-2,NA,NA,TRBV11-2,CASSLIPANTGELFF,TGTGCCAGCAGCTTAATCCCAGCGAACACCGGGGAGCTGTTTTTT
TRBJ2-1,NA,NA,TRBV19,CASTEVPLPNNEQFF,TGTGCCAGTACCGAGGTCCCCCTTCCTAACAATGAGCAGTTCTTC
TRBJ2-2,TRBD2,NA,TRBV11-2,CASSLWEVAGGKTGELFF,TGTGCCAGCAGCTTATGGGAAGTAGCGGGAGGGAAGACCGGGGAGCTGTTTTTT
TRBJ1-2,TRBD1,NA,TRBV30,CACAATGLFYGYTF,TGTGCCTGCGCCGCGACAGGGCTCTTCTATGGCTACACCTTC
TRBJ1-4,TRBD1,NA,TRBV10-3,CATQTGGTTNEKLFF,TGTGCCACCCAAACAGGGGGAACAACTAATGAAAAACTGTTTTTT
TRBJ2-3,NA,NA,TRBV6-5,CASSRAGKVTDTQYF,TGTGCCAGCAGTCGGGCGGGGAAGGTTACAGATACGCAGTATTTT
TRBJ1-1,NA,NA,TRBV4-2,CASSQERHSNTEAFF,TGTGCCAGCAGCCAAGAGCGGCATTCGAACACTGAAGCTTTCTTT
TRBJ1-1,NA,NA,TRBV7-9,CASSPSGRGSSTEAFF,TGTGCCAGCAGCCCTTCGGGCAGGGGATCTAGCACTGAAGCTTTCTTT
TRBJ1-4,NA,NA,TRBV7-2,CASSFGRRNEKLFF,TGTGCCAGCAGCTTTGGGAGACGCAATGAAAAACTGTTTTTT
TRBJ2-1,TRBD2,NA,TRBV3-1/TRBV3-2,CASSPPLSGRVNEQFF,TGTGCCAGCAGCCCCCCCCTTAGCGGGAGGGTCAATGAGCAGTTCTTC
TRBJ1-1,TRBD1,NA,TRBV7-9,CASSTGQGGNTEAFF,TGTGCCAGCAGCACAGGACAGGGTGGGAACACTGAAGCTTTCTTT
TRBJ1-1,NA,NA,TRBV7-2,CASSLMTPNTEAFF,TGTGCCAGCAGCCTAATGACACCGAACACTGAAGCTTTCTTT
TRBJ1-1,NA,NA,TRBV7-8,CASSHKTGIEDTEAFF,TGTGCCAGCAGCCACAAAACAGGGATTGAGGACACTGAAGCTTTCTTT
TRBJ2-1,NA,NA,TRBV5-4,CASSKRDIDEQFF,TGTGCCAGCTCGAAACGGGACATCGATGAGCAGTTCTTC
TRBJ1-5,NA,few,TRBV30,CAWGDRGQPQHF,TGTGCCTGGGGGGATAGGGGTCAGCCCCAGCATTTT
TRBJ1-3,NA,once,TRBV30,CAWSVNSGNTIYF,TGTGCCTGGAGTGTCAATTCTGGAAACACCATATATTTT
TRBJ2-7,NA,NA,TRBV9,CASSEGISLNYEQYF,TGTGCCAGCAGCGAGGGGATCTCCTTAAACTACGAGCAGTACTTC
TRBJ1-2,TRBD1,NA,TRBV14,CASSQGPAGTETRANYGYTF,TGTGCCAGCAGCCAAGGACCTGCCGGGACAGAGACTCGAGCTAACTATGGCTACACCTTC
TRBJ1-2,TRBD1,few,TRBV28,CASTLTPLNRGRGYGYTF,TGTGCCAGCACCCTAACTCCTCTAAACAGGGGGCGCGGCTATGGCTACACCTTC
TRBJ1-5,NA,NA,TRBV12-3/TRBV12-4,CASSPYSNQPQHF,TGTGCCAGCAGTCCTTATAGCAATCAGCCCCAGCATTTT
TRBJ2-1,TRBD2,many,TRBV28,CASSSAGVGNEQFF,TGTGCCAGCAGTTCTGCGGGAGTAGGGAATGAGCAGTTCTTC
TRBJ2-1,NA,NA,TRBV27,CASKHRASFYNEQFF,TGTGCCAGCAAACACCGGGCTAGCTTTTACAATGAGCAGTTCTTC
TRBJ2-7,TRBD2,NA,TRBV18,CASSPRGLAGGFYEQYF,TGTGCCAGCTCACCCCGAGGGCTAGCGGGAGGTTTCTACGAGCAGTACTTC